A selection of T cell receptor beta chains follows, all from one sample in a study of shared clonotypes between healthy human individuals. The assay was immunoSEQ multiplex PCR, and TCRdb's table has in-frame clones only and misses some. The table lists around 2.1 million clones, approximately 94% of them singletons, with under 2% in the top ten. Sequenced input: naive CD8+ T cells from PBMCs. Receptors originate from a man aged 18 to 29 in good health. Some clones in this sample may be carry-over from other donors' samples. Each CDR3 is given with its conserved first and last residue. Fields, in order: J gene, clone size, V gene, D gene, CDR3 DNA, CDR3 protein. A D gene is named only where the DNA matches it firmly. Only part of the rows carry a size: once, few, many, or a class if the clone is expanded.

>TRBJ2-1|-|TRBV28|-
TGTGCCAGCAGTTTTATGGTAGCGAGGAGCTCCTACAATGAGCAGTTCTTC
CASSFMVARSSYNEQFF
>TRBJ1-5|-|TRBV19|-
TGTGCCAGTAGTACCGGGTGGAGCAATCAGCCCCAGCATTTT
CASSTGWSNQPQHF
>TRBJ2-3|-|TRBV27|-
TGTGCCAGCAGTATTAATTGGGGGAGCGCAGATACGCAGTATTTT
CASSINWGSADTQYF
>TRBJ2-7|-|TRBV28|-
TGTGCCAGCAGTTTGTCTCGTAAGTCGCTCGAGCAGTACTTC
CASSLSRKSLEQYF
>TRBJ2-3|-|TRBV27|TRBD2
TGTGCCAGCAGTCCGAGACTAGCGGGAGTGGCAGATACGCAGTATTTT
CASSPRLAGVADTQYF
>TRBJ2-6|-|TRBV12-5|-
TGTGCTAGTGGTTTCACAGGGTCCGGGGCCAACGTCCTGACTTTC
CASGFTGSGANVLTF
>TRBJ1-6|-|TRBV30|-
TGTGCCTGGACTCACCCCACACAGGGCTATAATTCACCCCTCCACTTT
CAWTHPTQGYNSPLHF
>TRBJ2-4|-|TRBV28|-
TGTGCCAGCAGTTTAGCCCCACTAGCAGCCCTAGCCAAAAACATTCAGTACTTC
CASSLAPLAALAKNIQYF
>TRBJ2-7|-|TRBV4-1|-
TGCGCCAGCAGCCATCCGGGGGAAAGCTCCTACGAGCAGTACTTC
CASSHPGESSYEQYF
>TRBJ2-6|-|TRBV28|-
TGTGCCAGCTTCGGGAGCTCTGGGGCCAACGTCCTGACTTTC
CASFGSSGANVLTF
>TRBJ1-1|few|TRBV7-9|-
TGTGCCAGCAGCTTACCTTTTGCAGCTGCATTGACTGAAGCTTTCTTT
CASSLPFAAALTEAFF
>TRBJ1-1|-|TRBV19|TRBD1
TGTGCCAGTAGTTGGTCCCAGGGGGCAACTGAAGCTTTCTTT
CASSWSQGATEAFF
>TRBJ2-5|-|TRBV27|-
TGTGCCAGCAGTCCGACCACGGGTATCGAAGAGACCCAGTACTTC
CASSPTTGIEETQYF
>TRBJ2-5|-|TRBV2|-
-
CASSEWTSEPLWQTQYF
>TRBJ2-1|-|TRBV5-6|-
TGTGCCAGCAGCGGGCCGAGTTCCCCCTACAATGAGCAGTTCTTC
CASSGPSSPYNEQFF
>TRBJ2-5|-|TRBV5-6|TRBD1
TGTGCCAGCAGCGGAGGGACAGGGAAACGGGAGACCCAGTACTTC
CASSGGTGKRETQYF
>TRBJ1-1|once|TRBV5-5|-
TGTGCCAGCAGCTTGTGGCAGCCAGGGACTGAAGCTTTCTTT
CASSLWQPGTEAFF
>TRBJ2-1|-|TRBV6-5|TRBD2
TGTGCCAGCAGATCCGGGACTAGCGGTAACAATGAGCAGTTCTTC
CASRSGTSGNNEQFF
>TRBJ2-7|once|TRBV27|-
TGTGCCAGCAGTTTCGGGCTAGCTGGACCAAAAAAATACTTC
CASSFGLAGPKKYF
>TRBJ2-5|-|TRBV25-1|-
TGTGCCAGCAGTGAATCGAGGTCCGGAGAGACCCAGTACTTC
CASSESRSGETQYF
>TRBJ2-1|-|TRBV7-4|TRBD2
TGTGCCAGCAGGGCCCCCAGCGGGAGTAACTACAATGAGCAGTTCTTC
CASRAPSGSNYNEQFF
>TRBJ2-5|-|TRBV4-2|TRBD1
TGTGCCAGCAGCCAGTCTACAGGGGGCCTAGAGACCCAGTACTTC
CASSQSTGGLETQYF
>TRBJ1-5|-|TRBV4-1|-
TGCGCCAGCAGCCAAGATCCGGGTTCGGGGCAGCCCCAGCATTTT
CASSQDPGSGQPQHF
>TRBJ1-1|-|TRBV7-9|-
TGTGCCAGCAGCTTAATGTCGGAGCCTGAAGCTTTCTTT
CASSLMSEPEAFF
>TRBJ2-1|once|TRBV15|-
TGTGCCACCAGCAGAGAATTGGGATTGGGGGGCCGAGACAATGAGCAGTTCTTC
CATSRELGLGGRDNEQFF
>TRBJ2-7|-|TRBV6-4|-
TGTGCCAGCAGTGAAGTTACCTACGAGCAGTACTTC
CASSEVTYEQYF
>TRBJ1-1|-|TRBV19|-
TGTGCCAGTAAGGGCCTTGGGGACACTGAAGCTTTCTTT
CASKGLGDTEAFF
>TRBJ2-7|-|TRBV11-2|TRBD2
TGTGCCAGCAGCCCCAGGGAGACTAGCAATGTCTACGAGCAGTACTTC
CASSPRETSNVYEQYF
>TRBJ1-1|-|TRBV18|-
TGTGCCAGCTCACGGATAGGGTGGAACACTGAAGCTTTCTTT
CASSRIGWNTEAFF
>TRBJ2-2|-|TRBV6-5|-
TGTGCCAGCATGAAAGGTTGGACCGGGGAGCTGTTTTTT
CASMKGWTGELFF
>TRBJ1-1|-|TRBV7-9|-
TGTGCCAGCAGCTTAAACAGAGAAGCTTTCTTT
CASSLNREAFF
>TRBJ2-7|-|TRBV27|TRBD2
TGTGCCAGCAGCCCTACTAGCGGGAGCGACGAGCAGTACTTC
CASSPTSGSDEQYF
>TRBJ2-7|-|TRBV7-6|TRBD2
TGTGCCAGCAGCTTATTACCTAGCGGGAGGAACTACGAGCAGTACTTC
CASSLLPSGRNYEQYF
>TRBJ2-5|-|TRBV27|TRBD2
TGTGCCAGCAGTTTAGCGGGAGCCGGAGAGACCCAGTACTTC
CASSLAGAGETQYF
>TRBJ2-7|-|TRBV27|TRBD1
TGTGCCAGCAGTCATGGGGCACCCGGACAGGGGGCCTACGAGCAGTACTTC
CASSHGAPGQGAYEQYF
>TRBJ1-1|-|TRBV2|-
TGTGCCAGCAGTGAAGTAAGAGGTGAAGCTTTCTTT
CASSEVRGEAFF
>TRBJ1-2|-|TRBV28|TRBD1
TGTGCCAGCAGTCCCACGATCGGGACAGGGCCTTCCCCCTATGGCTACACCTTC
CASSPTIGTGPSPYGYTF
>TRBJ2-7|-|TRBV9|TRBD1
TGTGCCAGCAGCCCTTCCGGGACAGCATTATCCTACGAGCAGTACTTC
CASSPSGTALSYEQYF
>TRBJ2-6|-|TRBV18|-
TGTGCCAGCTCACTTCAGGATTTATGGTCCACTTCTTCTAGCTCTGGGGCCAACGTCCTGACTTTC
CASSLQDLWSTSSSSGANVLTF
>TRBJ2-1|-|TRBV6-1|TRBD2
TGTGCCAGCAGTGTCAATAGCGGGACCTACAATGAGCAGTTCTTC
CASSVNSGTYNEQFF
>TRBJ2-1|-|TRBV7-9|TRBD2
TGTGCCAGCAGCCCTACACTCCAAGCGGGGGGACTCTACAATGAGCAGTTCTTC
CASSPTLQAGGLYNEQFF
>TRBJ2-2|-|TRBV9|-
TGTGCCAGCAGCGTAGGGGCAGATGGCACCGGGGAGCTGTTTTTT
CASSVGADGTGELFF
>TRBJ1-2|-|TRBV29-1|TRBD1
TGCAGCGGGAGGACAGGAGAAAACTATGGCTACACCTTC
CSGRTGENYGYTF
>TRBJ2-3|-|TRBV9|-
TGTGCCAGCAGCGAGACAGGCGGCGTCACAGATACGCAGTATTTT
CASSETGGVTDTQYF
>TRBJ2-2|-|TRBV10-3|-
TGTGCCATCAGTGAGTCGAATTGGGGGGAGCTGTTTTTT
CAISESNWGELFF
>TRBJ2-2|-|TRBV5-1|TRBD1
TGCGCCAGCAGCCCGCCCCAGGGGGCTGGGACCGGGGAGCTGTTTTTT
CASSPPQGAGTGELFF
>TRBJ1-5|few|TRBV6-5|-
TGTGCCAGCAGTTCCCTTTACGGCAATCAGCCCCAGCATTTT
CASSSLYGNQPQHF
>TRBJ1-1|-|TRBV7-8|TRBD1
TGTGCCAGCAGCTTCGCGGACAGGCACACTGAAGCTTTCTTT
CASSFADRHTEAFF
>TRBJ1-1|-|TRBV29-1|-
TGCAGCGATGGAGACAGTCGCGCTTTCTTT
CSDGDSRAFF
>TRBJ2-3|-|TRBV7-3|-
TGTGCCAGCAGCCTGCGACGGGGGTGGGAAACGCAGTATTTT
CASSLRRGWETQYF
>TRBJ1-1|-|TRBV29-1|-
TGCAGCGTTACCGGGGAAGCTTTCTTT
CSVTGEAFF
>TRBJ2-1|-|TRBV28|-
TGTGCCAGCAGTCCCCCGGGGGGCGAGCAGTTCTTC
CASSPPGGEQFF
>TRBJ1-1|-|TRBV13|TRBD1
TGTGCCAGCAGCTCGCGGACAGGAGTGAACACTGAAGCTTTCTTT
CASSSRTGVNTEAFF
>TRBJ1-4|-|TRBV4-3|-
TGCGCCAGCAGCCGGAGGGGCACTAATGAAAAACTGTTTTTT
CASSRRGTNEKLFF
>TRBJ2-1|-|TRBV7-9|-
TGTGCCAGCAGCTCCCTCGAGGGACCCTACTACAATGAGCAGTTCTTC
CASSSLEGPYYNEQFF